This T cell receptor beta chain was sequenced in a study of molecular identifiers for immune sequencing clone quantification. Overall study findings and caveats: One cell's worth of spiked Jurkat TCR RNA was reportedly detectable among 900,000 to 1,000,000 naive cells. Clones with over 20 RNA copies captured over 98% of effector molecules but under 1% of naive ones.

MiXCR, applied by TCRdb to the PCR reads, yields one record per CDR3 protein. The sample consists of tens of thousands of distinct CDR3 sequences, 21% of them appearing once. Naive CD8 T cells were sorted, and the gate applied was CD8+CD4-CCR7+CD45RA+. This clonotype was observed a handful of times. Its target is not known. The clonotype was recovered from a human donor in good health. Some libraries in this study had Jurkat cell RNA spiked in. Specimen: naive CD8+ T cells from blood, with Jurkat cell RNA spiked in. As for subset: FACS-sorted CD8+CD4-CCR7+CD45RA+ naive T cells.

The CDR3, as DNA: TGTGCCAGCACCTGGGTTAGCGGAGGGGCCTACAATGAGCAGTTCTTC. Encoded protein: CASTWVSGGAYNEQFF. V usage is TRBV27 and J usage is TRBJ2-1, with D possibly matching TRBD2 (6 bases). This CDR3 spans 16 amino acids. V lost 7 bases and J lost 2, with 18 bases in between. Germline V gene sequence: CDR1 MNHEY, CDR2 SMNVEV (reference sequence).